The TCR beta chain described here comes from a study of cytomegalovirus exposure and HLA in healthy donors. About this clone itself: Its cognate antigen is unknown.

Whole-study findings and limits: The study put some 150 TCR beta chains on its list as cytomegalovirus-associated. First-cohort TCR clusters were later found to tend to co-occur in the roughly 110 validation repertoires.

The germline V gene has CDR1 SGHAT and CDR2 FQNNGV. V gave up 5 bases and J gave up 2 bases, with 12 bases separating them. CDR3 length equals 14 residues. Among the roughly 120 subjects of the validation cohort, separate from the roughly 700-subject first cohort, were the donors. This table comes from immunoSEQ multiplex PCR, and its TCRdb copy is limited to in-frame clones, with some not included. This sample has about 350,000 clones, with 87% found just once. This receptor was identified in a woman aged 25 to 39 in good health and CMV-seropositive. The chain recombines TRBV11-2 with TRBJ2-5, with D tentatively TRBD1 (6 bases). The specimen was PBMCs. CDR3 nucleotides: TGTGCCAGCAGCCCAAGGGACAATCAAGAGACCCAGTACTTC. Translating it yields CASSPRDNQETQYF.